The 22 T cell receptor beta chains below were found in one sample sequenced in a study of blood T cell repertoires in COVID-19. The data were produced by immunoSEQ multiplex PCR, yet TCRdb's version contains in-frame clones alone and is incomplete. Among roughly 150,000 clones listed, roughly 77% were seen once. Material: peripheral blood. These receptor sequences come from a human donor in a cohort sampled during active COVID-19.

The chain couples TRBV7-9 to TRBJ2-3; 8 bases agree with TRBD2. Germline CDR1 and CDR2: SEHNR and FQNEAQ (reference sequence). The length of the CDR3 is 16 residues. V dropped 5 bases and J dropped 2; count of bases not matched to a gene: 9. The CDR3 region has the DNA TGTGCCAGCAGCCCGGGGAGCGGGAGCAACACAGATACGCAGTATTTT. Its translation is CASSPGSGSNTDTQYF.

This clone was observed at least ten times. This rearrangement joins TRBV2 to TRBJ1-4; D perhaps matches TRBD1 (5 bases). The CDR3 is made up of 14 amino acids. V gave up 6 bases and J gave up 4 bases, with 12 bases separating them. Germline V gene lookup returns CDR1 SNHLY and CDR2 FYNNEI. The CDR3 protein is CASSTDRLNEKLFF. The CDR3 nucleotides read TGTGCCAGCAGCACCGACAGACTTAATGAAAAACTGTTTTTT.

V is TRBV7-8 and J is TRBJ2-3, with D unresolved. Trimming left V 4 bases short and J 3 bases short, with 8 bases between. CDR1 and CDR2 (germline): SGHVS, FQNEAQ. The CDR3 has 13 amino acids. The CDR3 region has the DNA TGTGCCAGCAGCTCCCCCTTAACAGATACGCAGTATTTT. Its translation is CASSSPLTDTQYF.

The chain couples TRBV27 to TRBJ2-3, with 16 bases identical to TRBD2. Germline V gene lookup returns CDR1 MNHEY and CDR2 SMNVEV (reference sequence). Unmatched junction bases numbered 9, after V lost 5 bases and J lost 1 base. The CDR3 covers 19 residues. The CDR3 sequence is CASSRTGTSGRARTDTQYF. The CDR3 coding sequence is TGTGCCAGCAGTAGAACCGGGACTAGCGGGAGGGCCCGCACAGATACGCAGTATTTT.

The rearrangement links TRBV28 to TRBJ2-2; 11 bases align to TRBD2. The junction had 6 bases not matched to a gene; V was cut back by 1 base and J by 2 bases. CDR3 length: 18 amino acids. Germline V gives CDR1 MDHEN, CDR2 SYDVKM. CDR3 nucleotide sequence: TGTGCCAGCAGTTTATTACTAGCGGGGGCCTTAAACACCGGGGAGCTGTTTTTT. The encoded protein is CASSLLLAGALNTGELFF.

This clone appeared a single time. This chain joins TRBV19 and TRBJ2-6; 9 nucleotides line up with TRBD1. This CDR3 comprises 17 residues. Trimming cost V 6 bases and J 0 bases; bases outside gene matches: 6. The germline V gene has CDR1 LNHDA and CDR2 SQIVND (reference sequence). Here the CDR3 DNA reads TGTGCCAGTAGCGCCGGGACAGGGCCCTCTGGGGCCAACGTCCTGACTTTC. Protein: CASSAGTGPSGANVLTF.

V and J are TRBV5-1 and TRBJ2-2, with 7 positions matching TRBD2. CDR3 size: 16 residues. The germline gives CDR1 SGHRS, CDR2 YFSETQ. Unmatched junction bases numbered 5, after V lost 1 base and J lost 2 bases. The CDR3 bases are TGCGCCAGCAGCTTGATGGGACTACCAAACACCGGGGAGCTGTTTTTT. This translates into CASSLMGLPNTGELFF.

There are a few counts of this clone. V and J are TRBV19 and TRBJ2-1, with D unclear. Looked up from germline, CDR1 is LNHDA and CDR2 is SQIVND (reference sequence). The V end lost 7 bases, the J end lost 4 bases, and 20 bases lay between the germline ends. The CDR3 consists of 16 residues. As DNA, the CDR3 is TGTGCCAGTATCCCGACTGGGTTGGATCCTTACAATGAGCAGTTCTTC. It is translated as CASIPTGLDPYNEQFF.

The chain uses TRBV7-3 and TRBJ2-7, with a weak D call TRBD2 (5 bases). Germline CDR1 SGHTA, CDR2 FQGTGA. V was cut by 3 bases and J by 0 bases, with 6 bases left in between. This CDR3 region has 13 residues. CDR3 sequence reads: CASSFDYSYEQYF. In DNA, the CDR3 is TGTGCCAGCAGCTTTGACTACTCCTACGAGCAGTACTTC. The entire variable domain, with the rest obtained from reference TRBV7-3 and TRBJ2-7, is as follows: GAGVSQTPSNKVTEKGKYVELRCDPISGHTALYWYRQSLGQGPEFLIYFQGTGAADDSGLPNDRFFAVRPEGSVSTLKIQRTERGDSAVYLCASSFDYSYEQYFGPGTRLTVT.

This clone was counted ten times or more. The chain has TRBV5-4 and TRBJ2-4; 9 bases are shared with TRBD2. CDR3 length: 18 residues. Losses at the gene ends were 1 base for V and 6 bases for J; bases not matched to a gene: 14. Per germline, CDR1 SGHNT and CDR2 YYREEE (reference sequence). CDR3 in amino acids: CASSLKSLAGTRGNIQYF. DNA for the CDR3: TGTGCCAGCAGCTTGAAGTCCCTAGCGGGGACGAGGGGAAACATTCAGTACTTC.

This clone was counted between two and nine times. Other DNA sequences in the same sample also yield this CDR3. Here the CDR3 reads CASSLGGYEQYF. CDR3 DNA: TGTGCCAGCAGTTTAGGGGGCTACGAGCAGTACTTC. The rearrangement joins TRBV6-2 or TRBV6-3 to TRBJ2-7; D perhaps matches TRBD1 (6 bases). CDR3 size: 12 residues. V was cut by 4 bases and J by 3 bases, with 7 bases left in between. Germline loops: CDR1 MNHEY, CDR2 SVGEGT.

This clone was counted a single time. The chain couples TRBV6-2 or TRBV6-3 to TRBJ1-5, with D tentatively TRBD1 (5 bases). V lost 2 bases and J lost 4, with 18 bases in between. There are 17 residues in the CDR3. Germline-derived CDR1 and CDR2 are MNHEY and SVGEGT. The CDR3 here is CASSYMAGGWSNQPQHF. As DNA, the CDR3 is TGTGCCAGCAGTTACATGGCCGGGGGGTGGTCTAATCAGCCCCAGCATTTT.

DNA for the CDR3: TGTGCCAGCAGCCAAGATGAGGGACAACGAAGGCAAGCTTTCTTT. Its protein is CASSQDEGQRRQAFF. V and J are TRBV3-1 (or the pseudogene TRBV3-2) and TRBJ1-1, with D possibly TRBD1 on 6 matching bases. Per germline, CDR1 LGHDT and CDR2 YNNKEL (reference sequence). The CDR3 has 15 residues. The V and J ends lost 0 bases and 9 bases respectively, with 17 bases between them.

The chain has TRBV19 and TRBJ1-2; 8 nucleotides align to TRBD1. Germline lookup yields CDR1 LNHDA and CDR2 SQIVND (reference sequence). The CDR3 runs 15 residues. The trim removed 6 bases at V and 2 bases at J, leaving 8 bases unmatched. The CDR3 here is CASRDGQGANYGYTF. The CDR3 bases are TGTGCCAGTAGGGATGGACAGGGTGCAAACTATGGCTACACCTTC.

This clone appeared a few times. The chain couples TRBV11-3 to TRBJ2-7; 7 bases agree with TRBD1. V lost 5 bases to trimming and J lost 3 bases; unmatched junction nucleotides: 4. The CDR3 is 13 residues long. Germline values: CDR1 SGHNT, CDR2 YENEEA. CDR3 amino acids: CASSRGTDYEQYF. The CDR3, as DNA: TGTGCCAGCAGCCGAGGGACAGACTACGAGCAGTACTTC.

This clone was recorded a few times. The CDR3 protein is CASSLQGGLSNQPQHF. DNA of the CDR3: TGTGCCAGTAGTCTTCAGGGAGGACTTAGCAATCAGCCCCAGCATTTT. The chain carries TRBV19 and TRBJ1-5, with D possibly being TRBD1 (5 bases). This CDR3 comprises 16 residues. Germline CDR1 LNHDA, CDR2 SQIVND (reference sequence). The V end lost 5 bases, the J end lost 0 bases, and 14 bases lay between the germline ends.

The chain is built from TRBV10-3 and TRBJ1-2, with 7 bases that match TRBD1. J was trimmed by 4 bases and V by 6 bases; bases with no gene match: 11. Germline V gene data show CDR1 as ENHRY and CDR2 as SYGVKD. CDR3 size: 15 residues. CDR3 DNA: TGTGCCATCAGCGAACAACAGGGGATGGGCTATGGCTACACCTTC. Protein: CAISEQQGMGYGYTF.

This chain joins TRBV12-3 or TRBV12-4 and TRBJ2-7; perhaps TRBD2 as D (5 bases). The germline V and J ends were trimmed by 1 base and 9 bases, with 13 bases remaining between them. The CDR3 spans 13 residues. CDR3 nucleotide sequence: TGTGCCAGCAGTTTAGAGAGAGGAGGTAGGCAGTACTTC. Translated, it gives CASSLERGGRQYF.

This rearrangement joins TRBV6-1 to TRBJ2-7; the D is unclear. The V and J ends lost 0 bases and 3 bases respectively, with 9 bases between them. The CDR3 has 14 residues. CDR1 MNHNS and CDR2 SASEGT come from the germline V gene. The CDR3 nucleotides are TGTGCCAGCAGTGAAGCGTTGCGTAGCTACGAGCAGTACTTC. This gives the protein CASSEALRSYEQYF.

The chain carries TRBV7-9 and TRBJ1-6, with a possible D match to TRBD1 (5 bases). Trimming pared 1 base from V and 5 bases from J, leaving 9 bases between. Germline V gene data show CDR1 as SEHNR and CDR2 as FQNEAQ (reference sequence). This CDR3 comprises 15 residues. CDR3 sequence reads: CASSLGQSDNSPLHF. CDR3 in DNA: TGTGCCAGCAGCTTAGGACAGTCGGATAATTCACCCCTCCACTTT.

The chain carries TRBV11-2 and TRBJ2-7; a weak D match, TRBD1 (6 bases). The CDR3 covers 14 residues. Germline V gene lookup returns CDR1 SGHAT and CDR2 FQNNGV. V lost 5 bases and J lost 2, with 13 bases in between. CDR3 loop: CASSTGQTTYEQYF. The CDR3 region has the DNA TGTGCCAGCAGCACAGGACAGACTACCTACGAGCAGTACTTC.

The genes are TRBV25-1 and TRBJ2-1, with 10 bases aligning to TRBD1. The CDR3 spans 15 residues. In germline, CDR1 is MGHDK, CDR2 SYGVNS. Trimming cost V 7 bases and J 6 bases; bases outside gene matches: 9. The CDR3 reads CASNSDRGSPNEQFF. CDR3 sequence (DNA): TGTGCCAGCAATTCGGACAGGGGGTCCCCCAATGAGCAGTTCTTC.